The rows below give T cell receptor beta chains drawn from one sample of a study of immune heterogeneity within non-small cell lung tumors. TCRdb ran MiXCR on the multiplex PCR reads and lists one entry per CDR3 protein. The sample contains thousands of distinct CDR3 sequences, approximately 22% of which appear only once. Sequenced material: lung tumor tissue. These receptors all come from a man aged 60-69 years with non-small cell lung cancer. The CDR3 runs from the conserved cysteine through the conserved F or W. Fields, in order: clone size, V gene, J gene, D gene, CDR3 protein. A D gene is named only where the DNA matches it firmly. Size tells how often a clone was seen (once, few, many) or the class of an expanded clone, and some rows leave it out.

clone size: medium-sized
V gene: TRBV20-1
J gene: TRBJ2-7
D gene: TRBD1
CDR3 protein: CSARAPRTGEQYF

clone size: medium-sized
V gene: TRBV18
J gene: TRBJ2-2
D gene: .
CDR3 protein: CASSPDSSDTELFF

clone size: medium-sized
V gene: TRBV18
J gene: TRBJ2-7
D gene: TRBD2
CDR3 protein: CASSPTASGGTYEQYF

clone size: few
V gene: TRBV9
J gene: TRBJ2-3
D gene: .
CDR3 protein: CASTLSLGDTQYF

clone size: .
V gene: TRBV6-6
J gene: TRBJ2-1
D gene: .
CDR3 protein: CASSYSPGFGREGIYNEQFF

clone size: large
V gene: TRBV12-3/TRBV12-4
J gene: TRBJ1-2
D gene: .
CDR3 protein: CASTLGTGYTF

clone size: few
V gene: TRBV7-8
J gene: TRBJ1-1
D gene: .
CDR3 protein: CATRIAYGAPNTEAFF

clone size: medium-sized
V gene: TRBV2
J gene: TRBJ2-7
D gene: .
CDR3 protein: CASSVYRSSYEQYF

clone size: few
V gene: TRBV12-3/TRBV12-4
J gene: TRBJ1-1
D gene: .
CDR3 protein: CASSLVQNTEAFF

clone size: medium-sized
V gene: TRBV5-1
J gene: TRBJ2-3
D gene: .
CDR3 protein: CASSLKTMATDTQYF

clone size: few
V gene: TRBV2
J gene: TRBJ1-5
D gene: .
CDR3 protein: CASSRDTLGNQPQHF

clone size: few
V gene: TRBV5-1
J gene: TRBJ1-1
D gene: .
CDR3 protein: CASSLEVGGTEAFF

clone size: few
V gene: TRBV6-5
J gene: TRBJ1-6
D gene: TRBD1
CDR3 protein: CASSYATSWTGLSSYNSPLHF

clone size: few
V gene: TRBV18
J gene: TRBJ1-3
D gene: .
CDR3 protein: CASSPQGVGNTIYF

clone size: .
V gene: TRBV27
J gene: TRBJ2-3
D gene: TRBD2
CDR3 protein: CASSSGLAGDTQYF

clone size: medium-sized
V gene: TRBV12-3/TRBV12-4
J gene: TRBJ1-5
D gene: .
CDR3 protein: CASSLGGSGVHQPQHF

clone size: .
V gene: TRBV20-1
J gene: TRBJ2-3
D gene: .
CDR3 protein: CSAPLRGLTTDTQYF

clone size: medium-sized
V gene: TRBV6-1
J gene: TRBJ2-3
D gene: .
CDR3 protein: CASSERGRAYTDTQYF

clone size: large
V gene: TRBV12-3/TRBV12-4
J gene: TRBJ1-2
D gene: .
CDR3 protein: CASSLASLYGYTF

clone size: few
V gene: TRBV5-1
J gene: TRBJ2-2
D gene: .
CDR3 protein: CASSLFPLARNTGELFF

clone size: medium-sized
V gene: TRBV10-1
J gene: TRBJ2-7
D gene: TRBD2
CDR3 protein: CASRPTSGRARGHEQYF

clone size: .
V gene: TRBV10-3
J gene: TRBJ2-1
D gene: TRBD2
CDR3 protein: CAISGRLAGDIYNEQFF

clone size: few
V gene: TRBV30
J gene: TRBJ1-5
D gene: .
CDR3 protein: CAWSTLGYNQPQHF

clone size: .
V gene: TRBV6-2/TRBV6-3
J gene: TRBJ2-2
D gene: .
CDR3 protein: CASSYTDTGELFF

clone size: few
V gene: TRBV30
J gene: TRBJ2-1
D gene: TRBD2
CDR3 protein: CAWSVELAGRSSYNEQFF

clone size: few
V gene: TRBV4-1
J gene: TRBJ1-2
D gene: .
CDR3 protein: CASSQDRGAYGYTF

clone size: medium-sized
V gene: TRBV20-1
J gene: TRBJ2-7
D gene: .
CDR3 protein: CSAGTGNSYEQYF

clone size: .
V gene: TRBV7-9
J gene: TRBJ1-1
D gene: .
CDR3 protein: CASSLYVDWGNTEAFF

clone size: medium-sized
V gene: TRBV20-1
J gene: TRBJ2-2
D gene: .
CDR3 protein: CSARDLSNGELFF

clone size: medium-sized
V gene: TRBV30
J gene: TRBJ1-3
D gene: .
CDR3 protein: CAWSVSRHITGNTIYF

clone size: large
V gene: TRBV3-1
J gene: TRBJ2-1
D gene: TRBD2
CDR3 protein: CASSFNLAGAYNEQFF

clone size: .
V gene: TRBV5-4
J gene: TRBJ2-1
D gene: TRBD1
CDR3 protein: CASSSGTDGNEQFF

clone size: .
V gene: TRBV4-1
J gene: TRBJ1-2
D gene: TRBD1
CDR3 protein: CASSQDRGTGGVGGYTF

clone size: .
V gene: TRBV7-2
J gene: TRBJ1-2
D gene: TRBD1
CDR3 protein: CASREKGADGYTF

clone size: .
V gene: TRBV14
J gene: TRBJ1-3
D gene: .
CDR3 protein: CASSQILSSGNTIYF

clone size: few
V gene: TRBV11-3
J gene: TRBJ2-3
D gene: TRBD1
CDR3 protein: CASSLVLGDRDTQYF

clone size: .
V gene: TRBV27
J gene: TRBJ1-2
D gene: .
CDR3 protein: CASSSIDSGYGYTF

clone size: few
V gene: TRBV3-1
J gene: TRBJ1-5
D gene: .
CDR3 protein: CASSQDLTQPQHF

clone size: medium-sized
V gene: TRBV11-2
J gene: TRBJ2-7
D gene: TRBD2
CDR3 protein: CASSSNLAGVGSEQYF

clone size: .
V gene: TRBV18
J gene: TRBJ2-2
D gene: TRBD2
CDR3 protein: CASSRVAGETGELFF

clone size: .
V gene: TRBV10-3
J gene: TRBJ2-5
D gene: .
CDR3 protein: CAISERTRGAGTQYF

clone size: few
V gene: TRBV27
J gene: TRBJ2-3
D gene: .
CDR3 protein: CASSLRRASTDTQYF

clone size: medium-sized
V gene: TRBV12-3/TRBV12-4
J gene: TRBJ1-3
D gene: .
CDR3 protein: CASSRGNTIYF

clone size: few
V gene: TRBV5-1
J gene: TRBJ1-2
D gene: TRBD1
CDR3 protein: CASSPGGSNGYTF

clone size: medium-sized
V gene: TRBV20-1
J gene: TRBJ2-2
D gene: .
CDR3 protein: CSAREGNTGELFF

clone size: medium-sized
V gene: TRBV27
J gene: TRBJ1-5
D gene: .
CDR3 protein: CASSQGVVGNQPQHF